This T cell receptor (beta chain) was recorded in a study of cytomegalovirus exposure and HLA in healthy donors. Study-wide findings and caveats: Across donors, presence/absence analyses took sequencing depth to be roughly uniform. Most TCR sequences were seen very rarely across donors, but some public TCRs occurred in many. Per a prior analysis, the majority of TCR beta V segments were productive roughly 87% or roughly 30% of the time.

The donors gave bone marrow, and they were healthy. PCR employed 60 Vbeta and 13 Jbeta primers. Profiling relied on immunoSEQ multiplex PCR, and the TCRdb table lists in-frame clones only, not all of them. The sample includes around 210,000 clones, about 85% seen only once; the top ten take 0.24%. Comment on this clone: What it binds is not known.

Germline assignment: CDR1 SNHLY and CDR2 FYNNEI. This CDR3 has 15 amino acids. V lost 7 bases and J lost 1, with 13 bases in between. The gene calls are TRBV2 and TRBJ1-4; D may be TRBD1 (5 bases). Sequencing was carried out using PBMCs. The sequence derives from a girl between 2 and 10 years old in good health and CMV-seronegative. CDR3 DNA sequence: TGTGCCAGCAATTACAGGATGATAACTAATGAAAAACTGTTTTTT. This codes for CASNYRMITNEKLFF.